The T cell receptor (beta chain) described here comes from a study of blood T cell repertoires in COVID-19. Study-wide context: COVID-19 samples, acute and convalescent, were from the United States, Italy and Spain. The analysed material was cDNA or gDNA that came from T cells, B-cell-depleted T cells, or PBMCs.

The CDR3 has 14 amino acids. Per the germline V gene, CDR1 is MNHEY and CDR2 is SVGAGI. Trimming stripped 6 bases from V and 4 bases from J, with 12 bases between. This clone has a handful of counts. Source study methods: The authors estimated nucleated cell counts from reference gene primer amplification. Clones were sequenced by immunoSEQ multiplex PCR, and TCRdb holds only the in-frame ones, with some missing. V and J calls and clone size are those listed in that table; D and trimming were worked out from the DNA. The sample yields tens of thousands of clones, around 86% seen once. The chain combines TRBV6-5 with TRBJ1-4, with a possible D match to TRBD1 (6 bases). Sequenced sample: peripheral blood. This clonotype originated in a man in his forties with acute or convalescent COVID-19. The CDR3 reads CASRKQGSNEKLFF. The CDR3, as DNA: TGTGCCAGCAGAAAACAGGGAAGTAATGAAAAACTGTTTTTT.